These T cell receptor beta chains were read from a single sample in a study of shared clonotypes between healthy human individuals. Libraries were prepared by immunoSEQ multiplex PCR; TCRdb keeps only in-frame clonotypes and omits some of them. This sample yields about 1.5 million clones, of which around 97% are seen a single time; about 1.2% belongs to the top ten. Source material: naive CD4+ T cells sorted from blood. These receptors were taken from a man aged 25-40 years in good health. Both conserved end residues are part of each CDR3. Fields, in order: CDR3 DNA, CDR3 protein, D gene, clone size, V gene, J gene. A D gene is named only where the DNA matches it firmly. Rows give clone size only sometimes, using once, few, many, or a class for an expanded clone.

CDR3 DNA: TGTGCCAGCAGTTGGGACTTAGATCAGCCCCAGCATTTT
CDR3 protein: CASSWDLDQPQHF
D gene: .
clone size: .
V gene: TRBV5-5
J gene: TRBJ1-5

CDR3 DNA: TGTGCCAGCAGCCCGCGGACAGGGGGCTTTGAGCAGTACTTC
CDR3 protein: CASSPRTGGFEQYF
D gene: TRBD1
clone size: once
V gene: TRBV13
J gene: TRBJ2-7

CDR3 DNA: TGTGCCAGCAGCCGACAGGCAACTAATGAAAAACTGTTTTTT
CDR3 protein: CASSRQATNEKLFF
D gene: .
clone size: .
V gene: TRBV27
J gene: TRBJ1-4

CDR3 DNA: TGTGCCTGGAGTCCGTCTCGGACCGGGAAGATTGAAAAACTGTTTTTT
CDR3 protein: CAWSPSRTGKIEKLFF
D gene: .
clone size: .
V gene: TRBV30
J gene: TRBJ1-4

CDR3 DNA: TGTGCCAGCACCTTCGTATACTCCAATCAGCCCCAGCATTTT
CDR3 protein: CASTFVYSNQPQHF
D gene: .
clone size: .
V gene: TRBV2
J gene: TRBJ1-5

CDR3 DNA: TGTGCCACCAGCAGGGGACAGGACACAGATACGCAGTATTTT
CDR3 protein: CATSRGQDTDTQYF
D gene: TRBD1
clone size: .
V gene: TRBV15
J gene: TRBJ2-3

CDR3 DNA: TGTGCCAGCAGCTCTAGCGGGAAATTCGGGGACACCGGGGAGCTGTTTTTT
CDR3 protein: CASSSSGKFGDTGELFF
D gene: TRBD2
clone size: .
V gene: TRBV7-9
J gene: TRBJ2-2

CDR3 DNA: TGTGCCAGCAGCTCACAGGGGGCAAACACCATATATTTT
CDR3 protein: CASSSQGANTIYF
D gene: TRBD1
clone size: .
V gene: TRBV7-9
J gene: TRBJ1-3

CDR3 DNA: TGTGCCAGCAGCTTAGACTTCGAGCAGTACTTC
CDR3 protein: CASSLDFEQYF
D gene: .
clone size: .
V gene: TRBV11-2
J gene: TRBJ2-7

CDR3 DNA: TGTGCCAGCTCAAGCTGGGACCTCGGTGAGCAGTTCTTC
CDR3 protein: CASSSWDLGEQFF
D gene: .
clone size: .
V gene: TRBV6-6
J gene: TRBJ2-1

CDR3 DNA: TGTGCCACCAGCCAGGGGGCGAACACTGAAGCTTTCTTT
CDR3 protein: CATSQGANTEAFF
D gene: TRBD1
clone size: .
V gene: TRBV15
J gene: TRBJ1-1

CDR3 DNA: TGTGCCAGCAGCGTAGCGCCAAACAATGAGCAGTTCTTC
CDR3 protein: CASSVAPNNEQFF
D gene: .
clone size: .
V gene: TRBV28
J gene: TRBJ2-1

CDR3 DNA: TGTGCCAGCAGTGCATTCCGGGACAGGGAGGGTGTTAGCTATGGCTACACCTTC
CDR3 protein: CASSAFRDREGVSYGYTF
D gene: TRBD1
clone size: once
V gene: TRBV27
J gene: TRBJ1-2